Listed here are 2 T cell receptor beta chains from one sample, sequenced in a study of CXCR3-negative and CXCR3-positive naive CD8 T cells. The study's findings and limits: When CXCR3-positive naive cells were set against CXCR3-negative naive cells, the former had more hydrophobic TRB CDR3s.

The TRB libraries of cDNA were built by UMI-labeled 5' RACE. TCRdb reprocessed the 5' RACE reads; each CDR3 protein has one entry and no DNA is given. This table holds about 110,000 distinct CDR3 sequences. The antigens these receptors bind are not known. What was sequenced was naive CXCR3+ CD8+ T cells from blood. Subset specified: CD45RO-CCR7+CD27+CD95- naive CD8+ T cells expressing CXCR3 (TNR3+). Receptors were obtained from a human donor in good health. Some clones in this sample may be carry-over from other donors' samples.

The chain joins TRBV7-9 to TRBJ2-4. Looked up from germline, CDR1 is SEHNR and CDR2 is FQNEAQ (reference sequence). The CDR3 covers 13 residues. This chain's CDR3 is CVSSSGIKNIQYF.

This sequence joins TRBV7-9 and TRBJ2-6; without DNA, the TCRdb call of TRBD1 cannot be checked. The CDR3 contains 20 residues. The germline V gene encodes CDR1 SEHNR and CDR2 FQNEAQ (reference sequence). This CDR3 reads CASSSSILDRGNSGANVLTF.